The 10 T cell receptor beta chains in this list originate from one sample, sequenced in a study of blood T cell repertoires in COVID-19. Method: immunoSEQ multiplex PCR; TCRdb's copy keeps in-frame clones and lacks some. Of about 140,000 clones detected, 80% to 90% appear once; the ten largest clones hold under 3.5%. Sequencing was carried out using peripheral blood. All receptors derive from a woman aged 55-75 years with active COVID-19.

The V and J genes are TRBV2 and TRBJ1-1; D possibly corresponds to TRBD1 (6 bases). The germline gives CDR1 SNHLY, CDR2 FYNNEI. The CDR3 runs 11 residues. The V gene lost 7 bases and the J gene lost 10 bases, with 13 bases spanning the gap. The CDR3 spells CASTRRGGAFF. DNA of the CDR3: TGTGCCAGCACCCGAAGGGGGGGAGCTTTCTTT.

This clone was detected once. The chain links TRBV5-1 to TRBJ2-7, with TRBD2 identical over 9 bases. V dropped 4 bases and J dropped 7; count of bases not matched to a gene: 9. The CDR3 runs 14 residues. CDR1 SGHRS and CDR2 YFSETQ come from the germline V gene. In DNA form, the CDR3 reads TGCGCCAGCAGCGATATAGCGGGAGTGGGAGAGCAGTACTTC. Translation: CASSDIAGVGEQYF.

The CDR3 region has the DNA TGTGCCAGCAGCTGGAACAGGGGGAATATAGCCAAAAACATTCAGTACTTC. This sequence encodes CASSWNRGNIAKNIQYF. This chain joins TRBV7-3 and TRBJ2-4, with 8 positions matching TRBD1. The CDR3 is 17 residues long. Germline-derived CDR1 and CDR2 are SGHTA and FQGTGA. The junction had 8 bases not matched to a gene; V was cut back by 4 bases and J by 0 bases. Supplemented by reference TRBV7-3 and TRBJ2-4, the full variable domain reads GAGVSQTPSNKVTEKGKYVELRCDPISGHTALYWYRQSLGQGPEFLIYFQGTGAADDSGLPNDRFFAVRPEGSVSTLKIQRTERGDSAVYLCASSWNRGNIAKNIQYFGAGTRLSVL.

The CDR3 DNA sequence: TGTGCCAGCAGCTCCGGACTAGCGGGAGGGCCGAGGGAGACCCAGTACTTC. Amino acid sequence: CASSSGLAGGPRETQYF. The chain carries TRBV7-6 and TRBJ2-5; TRBD2 matches at 15 bases. V shed 4 bases and J 5 bases; nucleotides not matched to a gene: 8. Germline CDR1 reads SGHVS; CDR2 reads FNYEAQ. This CDR3 spans 17 amino acids.

V and J are TRBV24-1 and TRBJ2-1, with a weak D call TRBD2 (5 bases). V was cut by 4 bases and J by 7 bases, with 10 bases left in between. The CDR3 is 13 residues long. Germline V lookup: CDR1 KGHDR, CDR2 SFDVKD. CDR3 loop: CATSERGLNEQFF. The CDR3 bases are TGTGCCACCAGTGAGCGAGGACTGAATGAGCAGTTCTTC.

The J gene is TRBJ2-1, the V gene TRBV5-6; D uncertain. The CDR3 is made up of 12 amino acids. Germline V gives CDR1 SGHDT, CDR2 YYEEEE. V lost 4 bases and J lost 10, with 12 bases in between. In DNA, the CDR3 is TGTGCCAGCAGCCCTCGCTTCCGGGAGCAGTTCTTC. Its protein is CASSPRFREQFF.

The sample holds one count of this clone. The chain has TRBV29-1 and TRBJ2-1; 7 nucleotides agree with TRBD2. The V segment lost 6 bases and the J segment 7 bases; nucleotides outside the gene matches: 12. CDR1 and CDR2 (germline): SQVTM, ANQGSEA. The CDR3 consists of 14 residues. CDR3 region: CSVLGGNGGNEQFF. The CDR3 nucleotides read TGCAGCGTCCTGGGGGGGAATGGAGGGAATGAGCAGTTCTTC.

V usage is TRBV7-3 and J usage is TRBJ2-3, with 13 bases fitting TRBD2. The V and J ends lost 1 base and 1 base, in that order; junction bases with no gene match: 2. This CDR3 has 17 residues. CDR1 SGHTA and CDR2 FQGTGA come from the germline V gene. The CDR3 sequence is CASSLITSGRGTDTQYF. CDR3 nucleotide sequence: TGTGCCAGCAGCTTAATAACTAGCGGGAGGGGCACAGATACGCAGTATTTT.

The rearrangement links TRBV9 to TRBJ2-1; the D is unclear. The CDR3 is 18 residues long. CDR1 SGDLS and CDR2 YYNGEE come from the germline V gene. V was pared by 0 bases and J by 2 bases, with 18 bases between. The CDR3 nucleotides read TGTGCCAGCAGCGTAGTCGGGTCTTCTACCCCGACCTACAATGAGCAGTTCTTC. Translation gives CASSVVGSSTPTYNEQFF.

This sequence joins TRBV27 and TRBJ1-1, with unresolved D. Germline V lookup: CDR1 MNHEY, CDR2 SMNVEV (reference sequence). This CDR3 region has 13 residues. V was cut by 3 bases and J by 6 bases, with 11 bases left in between. The CDR3 region is CASSFRGSPEAFF. The CDR3 DNA follows: TGTGCCAGCAGTTTTCGGGGAAGCCCTGAAGCTTTCTTT.